The T cell receptor (beta chain) under discussion was sequenced for a study of blood T cell repertoires in COVID-19 (dated by TCRdb to 2020 to 2022). For the study in its entirety: The collaborator samples originated in the United States, Italy and Spain and spanned the acute and convalescent phases of COVID-19. Nearly every sample came with metadata listing a de-identified subject ID, COVID-19 status, age in years and sex. The material from the prospective study consisted of cDNA or gDNA derived from T cells, B-cell-depleted T cells, or PBMCs. Where available, HLA class I and class II types were obtained from metadata supplied by the sample provider rather than from assay-based typing. A freely available public database, intended as a resource for researchers studying the immune response to SARS-CoV-2, is where the repertoires were released. The dataset comprised deeply sampled blood TCRbeta repertoires from subjects exposed to, actively infected with, or recovered from COVID-19. The samples were drawn from the first 160 participants of the ongoing ImmuneRACE study and from 1,254 subjects provided by 6 global collaborators. General study outcomes and caveats: How much clinical and demographic metadata was included differed by source and by participant, and the metadata was provided uncurated.

In the prospective study, participants were about 18 to 100 years old, resided in about two dozen geographic areas of the United States, and were enrolled through a virtual design. Cohort assignment in the prospective study relied on participant-reported clinical history from a screening survey and a study questionnaire. For ImmuneRACE Cohort 3, a participant was defined as recovered based on two consecutive negative NP/OP PCR tests, clearance by a healthcare professional, or resolution of symptoms. Mobile phlebotomists in the prospective study collected whole blood, serum and a nasopharyngeal or oropharyngeal swab from every participant. Prospective study participants could optionally give additional blood draws and questionnaires over an approximately two-month period. Prospective study blood samples were shipped either frozen or at room temperature before DNA extraction. The CDR3, from cysteine to phenylalanine, totals 14 residues. Only CDR3 DNA is held: 42 bases, read in frame from base 1. CDR1 and CDR2, per the germline V gene, are MNHNS and SASEGT. The V end gives up 0 bases and the J end 10 bases, leaving 0 bases in the junction not matched to a gene.

On this clone itself: Its antigen specificity is not known. The input lacks base qualities; no much larger clone sits a single base away.

The immunoSEQ Assay, a bias-controlled multiplex PCR, was used to amplify TCRbeta CDR3 regions from genomic DNA. The authors processed their data as follows. The number of nucleated cells in each sample was estimated by amplification of reference gene primers within the assay. To quantify the absolute abundance of each unique TCRbeta CDR3 rearrangement, sequence reads were collapsed and filtered. For each sample, productive Simpson clonality was calculated by taking the square root of Simpson's diversity index across productive rearrangements. Sourced from immuneACCESS, this table was stored by TCRdb with only in-frame sequences that have V and J called. A share of the clones is absent; for the studies checked, an unresolved V gene accounts for under half, and the remainder has no known explanation. D and trimming come from the DNA, and the V and J calls and clone size come from that table. Within this sample are roughly 400,000 clones, with around 89% of them counted one time only. The ten most abundant clones make up 0.9% to 1.2% of the sample.

The receptor was isolated from a young man who had recovered from COVID-19. What was sequenced was PBMCs or T cells enriched from blood (not recorded which). This sequence uses TRBV6-1 and TRBJ1-6; TRBD1 aligns with 10 central bases. The CDR3 has the sequence CASSEAGQGSPLHF. The nucleotide sequence reads TGTGCCAGCAGTGAAGCGGGACAGGGGTCACCCCTCCACTTT.